This T cell receptor (beta chain) was retrieved from a study of beta chain features in type 1 diabetes. As concerns this clone: Its antigen is currently unknown.

Expressed TCRB transcripts were sequenced because the entire RNA isolate underwent reverse transcription. This table comes from immunoSEQ multiplex PCR, and its TCRdb copy is limited to in-frame clones, with some not included. The sample includes 300,000 to 400,000 clones, about a tenth of them seen just once. Whole-study results and caveats: Shorter TCRB CDR3s, moderately but significantly so, were found in Type 1 diabetes patients in all four CD4+ subsets. Compared with healthy donors, patients appeared to share more similar naive, central memory and regulatory TCRB repertoires.

Looked up from germline, CDR1 is MGHDK and CDR2 is SYGVNS. The CDR3 runs 14 residues. V trimming: 5 bases; J trimming: 4 bases; junction bases outside the gene matches: 4. The sequenced sample was central memory CD4+ T cells from blood. This TCR derives from a man between 25 and 39 years old with type 1 diabetes. This chain uses TRBV25-1 with TRBJ2-2, with 7 positions matching TRBD1. The CDR3 nucleotides read TGTGCCAGCAGTAGTGCAGGGGGCACCGGGGAGCTGTTTTTT. It is translated as CASSSAGGTGELFF.